The 29 T cell receptor beta chains listed next were all sequenced from one sample in a study of cytomegalovirus exposure and HLA in healthy donors. This PCR relied on a set of 60 Vbeta primers and 13 Jbeta primers. Only in-frame clones appear in the TCRdb table, and some are missing; sequencing was by immunoSEQ multiplex PCR. The sample contains some 190,000 clones, 70% to 80% of which appear only once. The specimen sequenced was PBMCs. Receptors were obtained from a man between 18 and 29 years old in good health and CMV-seronegative.

J is TRBJ1-4 and V is TRBV28; 8 bases align to TRBD1. The J segment lost 5 bases and the V segment lost 3 bases, leaving 5 bases of the junction unmatched. Germline CDR1 and CDR2: MDHEN and SYDVKM. This CDR3 has 15 amino acids. As DNA, the CDR3 is TGTGCCAGCAGTTTGGGAACAGGGGGGAATGAAAAACTGTTTTTT. Residues: CASSLGTGGNEKLFF.

This clone showed up just once. The V gene is TRBV29-1, the J gene TRBJ2-7; D is perhaps TRBD2 (5 bases). The CDR3 has 13 residues. Germline assignment: CDR1 SQVTM and CDR2 ANQGSEA. The germline V and J ends were trimmed by 6 bases and 6 bases, with 18 bases remaining between them. This CDR3 reads CSVVPGGSSEQYF. The CDR3 nucleotides read TGCAGCGTCGTCCCTGGCGGGTCCAGCGAGCAGTACTTC.

This clone has only a few counts. The chain is built from TRBV5-1 and TRBJ1-1, with no clear D. V was pared by 4 bases and J by 0 bases, with 7 bases between. This CDR3 has 13 amino acids. Looked up from germline, CDR1 is SGHRS and CDR2 is YFSETQ. CDR3 residues: CASSPDMNTEAFF. The CDR3 bases are TGCGCCAGCAGCCCAGATATGAACACTGAAGCTTTCTTT. Full variable domain (rest looked up from reference TRBV5-1 and TRBJ1-1): KAGVTQTPRYLIKTRGQQVTLSCSPISGHRSVSWYQQTPGQGLQFLFEYFSETQRNKGNFPGRFSGRQFSNSRSEMNVSTLELGDSALYLCASSPDMNTEAFFGQGTRLTVV.

Only one count was recorded for this clone. The chain carries TRBV13 and TRBJ2-7, with 14 positions matching TRBD2. The CDR3 totals 17 residues. V shed 0 bases, J shed 2 bases, and the junction held 3 bases outside the gene matches. Looked up from germline, CDR1 is PRHDT and CDR2 is FYEKMQ (reference sequence). This CDR3 is CASSLGRLAGGTYEQYF. The CDR3 DNA follows: TGTGCCAGCAGCTTAGGCCGACTAGCGGGGGGGACCTACGAGCAGTACTTC.

This chain connects TRBV20-1 to TRBJ2-5, with TRBD1 as a possible D gene (5 bases). The germline CDR1 and CDR2 sequences are DFQATT and SNEGSKA (reference sequence). V lost 3 bases to trimming and J lost 11 bases, with 13 bases between them. CDR3 length equals 11 residues. The CDR3 here is CSASQGPKQYF. CDR3 sequence (DNA): TGCAGTGCTAGTCAGGGCCCCAAGCAGTACTTC.

The chain recombines TRBV6-1 with TRBJ1-1, with 8 bases identical to TRBD1. With 11 bases clipped from V and 5 bases from J, the junction kept 13 bases outside the gene matches. The CDR3 loop spans 14 amino acids. The germline V gene has CDR1 MNHNS and CDR2 SASEGT. Written as DNA, the CDR3 is TGTGCCTGCTCGACCGGGACAGGTTATACTGAAGCTTTCTTT. It is translated as CACSTGTGYTEAFF.

In this sample, this clone turned up a few times. The CDR3 reads CARSFWTGGFSNQPQHF. Written as DNA, the CDR3 is TGTGCCAGAAGCTTTTGGACAGGGGGATTTAGCAATCAGCCCCAGCATTTT. The genes are TRBV5-3 and TRBJ1-5; 10 nucleotides align to TRBD1. TRBV5-3 counts as an open reading frame of uncertain function. V shed 2 bases and J 0 bases; nucleotides not matched to a gene: 5. The CDR3 totals 17 residues.

This clone was seen a handful of times. The gene calls are TRBV10-3 and TRBJ2-7; D gene unclear. V lost 0 bases and J lost 0, with 12 bases in between. Germline values: CDR1 ENHRY, CDR2 SYGVKD. The CDR3 is made up of 16 amino acids. CDR3 loop: CAISESPQASSYEQYF. CDR3 DNA: TGTGCCATCAGTGAGTCGCCGCAGGCAAGCTCCTACGAGCAGTACTTC.

V and J are TRBV29-1 and TRBJ1-1; 7 positions match TRBD1. The CDR3 is made up of 14 amino acids. Germline CDR1 and CDR2: SQVTM and ANQGSEA. V gave up 4 bases and J gave up 0 bases; unmatched junction bases: 5. The CDR3 region is CSVAGQRMNTEAFF. The CDR3 coding sequence is TGCAGCGTTGCGGGACAGCGCATGAACACTGAAGCTTTCTTT.

The V call is TRBV18, the J call TRBJ1-1, with 10 bases aligning to TRBD1. CDR1 is KGHSH, CDR2 LQKENI, per germline. The trim removed 3 bases at V and 4 bases at J, leaving 11 bases unmatched. CDR3 length: 17 residues. The CDR3 coding sequence is TGTGCCAGCTCACCCCAAGAGACAGGGGGCCTTTTCACTGAAGCTTTCTTT. It encodes CASSPQETGGLFTEAFF.

The V call is TRBV10-3, the J call TRBJ1-1; 7 bases line up with TRBD1. The CDR3 has 14 amino acids. With V trimmed by 4 bases and J by 1 base, 3 bases remained unmatched. Germline V gene data show CDR1 as ENHRY and CDR2 as SYGVKD. The CDR3 DNA reads as TGTGCCATCAGTGGTGACAGGGAGAACACTGAAGCTTTCTTT. It translates to CAISGDRENTEAFF.

This clone was seen more than once but under ten times. The chain employs TRBV4-2 and TRBJ1-4, with 9 bases aligning to TRBD1. Germline-derived CDR1 and CDR2 are LGHNA and YNFKEQ. This CDR3 has 16 residues. After removal of 3 bases from V and 6 bases from J, the junction contained 8 bases not matched to a gene. CDR3 nucleotide sequence: TGTGCCAGCAGCCATTACGAGGGACAGGGAGATGAAAAACTGTTTTTT. Translated: CASSHYEGQGDEKLFF.

The chain joins TRBV28 to TRBJ1-3; D possibly corresponds to TRBD1 (6 bases). Deletions cut 2 bases from V and 0 bases from J, with 14 bases between. The CDR3 length is 17 residues. Germline V gene data show CDR1 as MDHEN and CDR2 as SYDVKM. The CDR3 sequence: CASSLGLWTASGNTIYF. As DNA, the CDR3 is TGTGCCAGCAGTTTAGGGCTGTGGACAGCCTCTGGAAACACCATATATTTT.

V gene TRBV28 combines with J gene TRBJ2-2; D may be TRBD1 (6 bases). The ends were cut back, 2 bases at V and 0 bases at J, with 10 bases in the middle. This CDR3 has 16 amino acids. Germline CDR1 and CDR2: MDHEN and SYDVKM. The CDR3: CASSLMAGANTGELFF. CDR3 nucleotide sequence: TGTGCCAGCAGTTTAATGGCAGGGGCGAACACCGGGGAGCTGTTTTTT.

The rearrangement joins TRBV5-1 to TRBJ1-3; TRBD1 might be the D (5 bases). The germline V gene has CDR1 SGHRS and CDR2 YFSETQ. V was clipped by 0 bases and J by 0 bases, with 13 bases between them. CDR3 length: 17 residues. Here the CDR3 reads CASSLASGLGSGNTIYF. In DNA, the CDR3 is TGCGCCAGCAGCTTGGCCTCGGGACTGGGCTCTGGAAACACCATATATTTT.

This rearrangement joins TRBV4-1 to TRBJ2-3, with 7 bases that match TRBD2. CDR3 size: 14 residues. The germline CDR1 and CDR2 sequences are MGHRA and YSYEKL. Germline trimming cut 8 bases from V and 0 bases from J; bases unmatched to any gene: 5. CDR3 residues: CASELAYSTDTQYF. The CDR3 DNA follows: TGCGCCAGCGAACTAGCGTACAGCACAGATACGCAGTATTTT.

This chain joins TRBV2 and TRBJ2-2, with 8 nucleotides matching TRBD1. The CDR3 length is 14 residues. The trim removed 10 bases at V and 7 bases at J, leaving 11 bases unmatched. Germline V CDR1 and CDR2: SNHLY, FYNNEI. The CDR3 DNA is TGTGCCACCCATTGGACAGGGAGTGTCGGGGAGCTGTTTTTT. As protein: CATHWTGSVGELFF.

This clone was observed a single time. This rearrangement joins TRBV15 to TRBJ1-6, with 9 bases matching TRBD1. Trimming at V came to 6 bases and at J to 10 bases, leaving 10 bases not matched to a gene. Germline CDR1 reads LNHNV; CDR2 reads YYDKDF (reference sequence). This CDR3 spans 15 amino acids. The DNA of the CDR3 is TGTGCCACCAGGGGGGACAGGGTGAATTCCTCACCCCTCCACTTT. It specifies CATRGDRVNSSPLHF. Supplemented by reference TRBV15 and TRBJ1-6, the full variable domain reads DAMVIQNPRYQVTQFGKPVTLSCSQTLNHNVMYWYQQKSSQAPKLLFHYYDKDFNNEADTPDNFQSRRPNTSFCFLDIRSPGLGDTAMYLCATRGDRVNSSPLHFGNGTRLTVT.

V usage is TRBV18 and J usage is TRBJ1-2; D remains ambiguous. V shed 2 bases and J shed 6 bases, with 7 bases lying between them. Germline lookup yields CDR1 KGHSH and CDR2 LQKENI. CDR3 length equals 12 residues. CDR3: CASSPELDGYTF. CDR3 DNA: TGTGCCAGCTCACCAGAGCTCGATGGCTACACCTTC.

The gene calls are TRBV6-1 and TRBJ2-3, with TRBD1 as a possible D gene (5 bases). This CDR3 is 16 amino acids long. CDR1 MNHNS and CDR2 SASEGT come from the germline V gene. The V end lost 4 bases, the J end lost 0 bases, and 14 bases lay between the germline ends. CDR3 sequence reads: CASSGEVGRSTDTQYF. The CDR3 coding sequence is TGTGCCAGCAGTGGGGAAGTGGGGCGCAGCACAGATACGCAGTATTTT.

The chain has TRBV28 and TRBJ1-5; D call uncertain. From germline, CDR1 is MDHEN and CDR2 SYDVKM. This CDR3 comprises 14 residues. The ends were cut back, 2 bases at V and 7 bases at J, with 12 bases in the middle. CDR3 nucleotide sequence: TGTGCCAGCAGTTTAGTGACCAGGAGGCAGCCCCAGCATTTT. Its protein is CASSLVTRRQPQHF.

This rearrangement joins TRBV15 to TRBJ2-3; maybe TRBD1 (5 bases). Trimming pared 0 bases from V and 5 bases from J, leaving 12 bases between. Germline CDR1 reads LNHNV; CDR2 reads YYDKDF (reference sequence). The CDR3 extends over 15 amino acids. The CDR3 here is CATSRDYAGIDTQYF. The CDR3 nucleotides are TGTGCCACCAGCAGAGATTATGCAGGGATAGATACGCAGTATTTT. Full variable domain (outside the CDR3, taken from reference TRBV15 and TRBJ2-3): DAMVIQNPRYQVTQFGKPVTLSCSQTLNHNVMYWYQQKSSQAPKLLFHYYDKDFNNEADTPDNFQSRRPNTSFCFLDIRSPGLGDTAMYLCATSRDYAGIDTQYFGPGTRLTVL.

This chain links TRBV5-5 with TRBJ1-6; D is uncertain. Trimming removed 4 bases from V and 8 bases from J, with 19 bases in between. Germline loops: CDR1 SGHKS, CDR2 YYEKEE (reference sequence). The CDR3 has 16 amino acids. The CDR3 region has the DNA TGTGCCAGCAGCCCTAACGCGGCTGGGTGGGATTCACCCCTCCACTTT. Encoded protein: CASSPNAAGWDSPLHF.

This clone was counted between two and nine times. The rearrangement uses TRBV19 and TRBJ1-1, with no clear D. V lost 1 base, J lost 11 bases, and 14 bases lay in between. Germline loops: CDR1 LNHDA, CDR2 SQIVND (reference sequence). The CDR3 totals 13 residues. In nucleotides, the CDR3 is TGTGCCAGTAGTATAGGAGGGTACAATTACGCTTTCTTT. Its translation: CASSIGGYNYAFF.

The chain couples TRBV5-4 to TRBJ2-7; perhaps TRBD1 as D (5 bases). The CDR3 loop spans 13 amino acids. Per germline, CDR1 SGHNT and CDR2 YYREEE (reference sequence). The ends were cut back, 4 bases at V and 0 bases at J, with 8 bases in the middle. CDR3 sequence reads: CASSSRASYEQYF. CDR3 bases: TGTGCCAGCAGCAGCAGGGCCTCCTACGAGCAGTACTTC.

CDR3 sequence: CASSLGQGNEQYF. DNA of the CDR3: TGTGCCAGCAGCCTGGGACAGGGAAACGAGCAGTACTTC. The J gene is TRBJ2-7, the V gene TRBV7-6; 9 positions match TRBD1. The CDR3 extends over 13 amino acids. The germline V gene has CDR1 SGHVS and CDR2 FNYEAQ. The junction had 4 bases not matched to a gene; V was cut back by 5 bases and J by 5 bases.

V is TRBV29-1 and J is TRBJ2-3, with 7 positions matching TRBD2. With 6 bases clipped from V and 0 bases from J, the junction kept 9 bases outside the gene matches. Per germline, CDR1 SQVTM and CDR2 ANQGSEA. The CDR3 runs to 15 residues. CDR3 DNA sequence: TGCAGCGTGAAACCAGCGGGGTCTAGCACAGATACGCAGTATTTT. It translates to CSVKPAGSSTDTQYF.

This chain connects TRBV4-1 to TRBJ1-2; 7 positions match TRBD1. There are 15 residues in the CDR3. The J segment lost 5 bases and the V segment lost 7 bases, leaving 13 bases of the junction unmatched. Germline V lookup: CDR1 MGHRA, CDR2 YSYEKL. CDR3 residues: CASTTTGESGYGYTF. The CDR3 DNA sequence: TGCGCCAGCACAACAACAGGGGAGTCGGGTTATGGCTACACCTTC.

In its sample, this clone was seen once. V usage is TRBV27 and J usage is TRBJ1-2; 7 bases map to TRBD1. Germline V gene sequence: CDR1 MNHEY, CDR2 SMNVEV (reference sequence). V shed 5 bases, J shed 4 bases, and the junction held 13 bases outside the gene matches. This CDR3 comprises 16 residues. The CDR3 nucleotides are TGTGCCAGCAGTGGAGGGACAGCTGGACTTAGCTATGGCTACACCTTC. Encoded protein: CASSGGTAGLSYGYTF.